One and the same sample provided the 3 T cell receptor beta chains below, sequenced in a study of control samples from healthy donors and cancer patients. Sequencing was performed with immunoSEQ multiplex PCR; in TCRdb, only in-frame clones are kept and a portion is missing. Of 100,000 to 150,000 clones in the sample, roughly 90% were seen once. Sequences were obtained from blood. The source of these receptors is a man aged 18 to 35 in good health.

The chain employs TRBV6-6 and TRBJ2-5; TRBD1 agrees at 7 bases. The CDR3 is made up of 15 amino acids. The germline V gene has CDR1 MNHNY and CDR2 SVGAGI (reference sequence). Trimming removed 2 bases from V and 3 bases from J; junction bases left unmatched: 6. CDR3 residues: CASSYRQGEEETQYF. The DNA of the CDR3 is TGTGCCAGCAGTTACCGACAGGGTGAGGAAGAGACCCAGTACTTC.

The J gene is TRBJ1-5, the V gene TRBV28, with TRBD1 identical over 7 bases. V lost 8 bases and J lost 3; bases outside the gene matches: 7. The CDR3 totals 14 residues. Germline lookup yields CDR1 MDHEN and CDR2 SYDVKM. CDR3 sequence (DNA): TGTGCCAGCTCCCAGGGACAGATCAATCAGCCCCAGCATTTT. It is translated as CASSQGQINQPQHF. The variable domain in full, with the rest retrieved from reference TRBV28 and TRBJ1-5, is DVKVTQSSRYLVKRTGEKVFLECVQDMDHENMFWYRQDPGLGLRLIYFSYDVKMKEKGDIPEGYSVSREKKERFSLILESASTNQTSMYLCASSQGQINQPQHFGDGTRLSIL.

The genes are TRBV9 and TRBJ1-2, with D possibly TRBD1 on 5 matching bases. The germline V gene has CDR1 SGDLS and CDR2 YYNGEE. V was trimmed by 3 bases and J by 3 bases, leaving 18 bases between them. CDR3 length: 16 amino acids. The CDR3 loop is CASSAQRADIDYGYTF. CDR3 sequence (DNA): TGTGCCAGCAGCGCCCAACGGGCGGACATTGACTATGGCTACACCTTC. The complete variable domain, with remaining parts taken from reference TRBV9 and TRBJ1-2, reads DSGVTQTPKHLITATGQRVTLRCSPRSGDLSVYWYQQSLDQGLQFLIQYYNGEERAKGNILERFSAQQFPDLHSELNLSSLELGDSALYFCASSAQRADIDYGYTFGSGTRLTVV.